The clone carrying this T cell receptor beta chain was counted once. The entry originates in a study of T cell responses to AZD1222 COVID-19 vaccine. V lost 0 bases, J lost 2 bases, and 12 bases lay in between. The germline gives CDR1 LGHNA, CDR2 YSLEER. CDR3 length: 16 amino acids. The data were produced by immunoSEQ multiplex PCR, yet TCRdb's version contains in-frame clones alone and is incomplete. The sample consists of 130,000 or so clones, around 90% of them appearing once. This material consisted of peripheral blood, taken on day 0 of AZD1222 vaccination. This sequence was found in an adult in good health. This chain uses TRBV4-3 with TRBJ2-3, with a possible D match to TRBD2 (7 bases). Here the CDR3 DNA reads TGCGCCAGCAGCCAAGATTTAGGGGGGGCCACAGATACGCAGTATTTT. Translated, it gives CASSQDLGGATDTQYF.